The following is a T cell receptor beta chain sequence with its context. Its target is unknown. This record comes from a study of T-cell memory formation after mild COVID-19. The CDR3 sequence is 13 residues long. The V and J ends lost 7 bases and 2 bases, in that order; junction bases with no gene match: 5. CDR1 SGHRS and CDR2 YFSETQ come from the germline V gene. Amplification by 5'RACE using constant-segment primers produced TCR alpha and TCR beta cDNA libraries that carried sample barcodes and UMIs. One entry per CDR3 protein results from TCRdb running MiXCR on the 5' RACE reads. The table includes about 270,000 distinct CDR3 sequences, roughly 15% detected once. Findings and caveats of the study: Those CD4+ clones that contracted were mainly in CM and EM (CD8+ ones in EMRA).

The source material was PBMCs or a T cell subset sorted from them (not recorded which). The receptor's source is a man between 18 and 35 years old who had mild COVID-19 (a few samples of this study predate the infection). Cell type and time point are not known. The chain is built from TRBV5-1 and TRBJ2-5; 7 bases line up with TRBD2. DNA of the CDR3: TGCGCCAGCGCCGGACTAGGTCAAGAGACCCAGTACTTC. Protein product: CASAGLGQETQYF.